The sample holds many counts of the clone carrying this T cell receptor beta chain. Original processing notes: What underpinned the distant-metastasis classifier for papillary thyroid cancer was the set of CDR3 differences across clinicopathological groups. TCRdb re-analyzed the PCR reads through MiXCR. None of the V and J calls come from the authors' own analysis; TCRdb made them. The sample yields under 95,000 clones, approximately 9% seen once. The data stem from a study of metastatic and nonmetastatic thyroid tumors. Study-wide background: Repertoire comparisons spanned blood and tumor or nodule tissue from malignant and benign thyroid patients.

Nobody among the patients had been given any treatment before thyroid surgery. CDR1 is MNHNS, CDR2 SASEGT, per germline. The CDR3 runs to 13 residues. The trim removed 2 bases at V and 6 bases at J, leaving 3 bases unmatched. The chain is built from TRBV6-1 and TRBJ1-2; 7 nucleotides match TRBD1. The sequence derives from a female donor with papillary thyroid cancer or a benign thyroid nodule (not recorded which). Some clones in this sample may be carry-over from other donors' samples. What was sequenced was blood. The DNA for the CDR3 is TGTGCCAGCAGTGAAACCGGGACAGATGGCTACACCTTC. Translation gives CASSETGTDGYTF.